These 17 T cell receptor beta chains originate from one sample sequenced in a study of OX40 agonist ivuxolimab in advanced cancers. Generated by immunoSEQ multiplex PCR, the TCRdb table keeps only in-frame clones and is missing some. The sample carries 60,000 to 75,000 clones, over 80% recorded once. Here the sequenced sample was CD4+ or CD8+ T cells sorted from blood, taken in a trial of the OX40 agonist ivuxolimab. These TCRs come from an adult with an advanced solid tumor such as melanoma, head and neck, liver or kidney cancer.

This chain joins TRBV11-2 and TRBJ2-7; possibly TRBD1 for D (7 bases). The CDR3 has 15 residues. Trimming left V 4 bases short and J 4 bases short, with 17 bases between. Germline V gene data show CDR1 as SGHAT and CDR2 as FQNNGV. CDR3 sequence reads: CASSSDRAAGYEQYF. The CDR3 bases are TGTGCCAGCAGCTCCGACAGGGCGGCGGGGTACGAGCAGTACTTC.

The chain couples TRBV19 to TRBJ2-1; 7 nucleotides match TRBD2. V trimming: 3 bases; J trimming: 8 bases; junction bases outside the gene matches: 10. This CDR3 is built from 15 residues. Germline values: CDR1 LNHDA, CDR2 SQIVND (reference sequence). CDR3: CASSISRLAQDEQFF. The CDR3 coding sequence is TGTGCCAGTAGTATTTCAAGACTAGCTCAGGATGAGCAGTTCTTC.

The chain links TRBV4-1 to TRBJ2-7; the match to TRBD2 covers 8 bases. Germline lookup yields CDR1 MGHRA and CDR2 YSYEKL. V was clipped by 4 bases and J by 5 bases; unmatched bases: 10. This CDR3 has 15 amino acids. The CDR3 DNA is TGCGCCAGCAGCCCCCCAGCGGGAGAGGGAAACGAGCAGTACTTC. Protein: CASSPPAGEGNEQYF.

The V and J genes are TRBV13 and TRBJ2-1, with D perhaps matching TRBD2 (7 bases). Deletions cut 0 bases from V and 10 bases from J, with 13 bases between. CDR1 is PRHDT, CDR2 FYEKMQ, per germline (reference sequence). This CDR3 comprises 14 residues. CDR3 DNA sequence: TGTGCCAGCAGCTTAGGCCGCGGGGGCCAAGAGCAGTTCTTC. It translates to CASSLGRGGQEQFF.

The sample holds one count of this clone. The chain couples TRBV27 to TRBJ2-3; 12 bases fit TRBD2. The CDR3 is made up of 17 amino acids. J gave up 1 base and V 4 bases, and 6 bases lay outside the gene matches. CDR1 and CDR2 from the germline V gene are MNHEY and SMNVEV (reference sequence). The CDR3 region has the DNA TGTGCCAGCAGTTCCCTAGCGGGAGGGCCGGGCACAGATACGCAGTATTTT. It codes for CASSSLAGGPGTDTQYF.

The V and J genes are TRBV6-5 and TRBJ2-7, with TRBD2 identical over 10 bases. The V and J ends lost 0 bases and 3 bases, in that order; junction bases with no gene match: 2. The CDR3 has 15 residues. Germline CDR1 reads MNHEY; CDR2 reads SVGAGI. The CDR3 DNA reads TGTGCCAGCAGTTACTCTGGGACTAGCGACTACGAGCAGTACTTC. It translates to CASSYSGTSDYEQYF.

V is TRBV14 and J is TRBJ2-5; 9 nucleotides agree with TRBD1. The CDR3 consists of 13 residues. Germline V gene sequence: CDR1 SGHDN, CDR2 FVKESK. The V segment lost 6 bases and the J segment 4 bases; nucleotides outside the gene matches: 3. The CDR3 region is CASRPTGGETQYF. CDR3 in DNA: TGTGCCAGCAGGCCGACAGGGGGAGAGACCCAGTACTTC.

The chain joins TRBV27 to TRBJ1-1; no clear D gene. The V gene's germline CDR1 is MNHEY and CDR2 SMNVEV (reference sequence). V was trimmed by 4 bases and J by 2 bases, leaving 14 bases between them. This CDR3 is built from 15 residues. The CDR3 spells CASSSPVDPNTEAFF. The CDR3 DNA sequence: TGTGCCAGCAGTTCCCCGGTGGACCCCAACACTGAAGCTTTCTTT.

This rearrangement joins TRBV10-2 to TRBJ1-1; no clear D. This CDR3 has 15 residues. Germline V gives CDR1 WSHSY, CDR2 SAAADI. Trimming removed 3 bases from V and 1 base from J, with 12 bases in between. CDR3 nucleotides: TGCGCCAGCAGTGATGAGTACGGTTGGAACACTGAAGCTTTCTTT. It specifies CASSDEYGWNTEAFF.

V and J are TRBV27 and TRBJ2-5; 15 positions match TRBD2. The CDR3 spans 15 residues. V lost 5 bases and J lost 5; bases outside the gene matches: 3. The germline gives CDR1 MNHEY, CDR2 SMNVEV (reference sequence). CDR3 DNA sequence: TGTGCCAGCAGTCCCGGGACTAGCGGGAGGGAGACCCAGTACTTC. Its protein is CASSPGTSGRETQYF.

The chain joins TRBV28 to TRBJ1-3; D is uncertain. The germline V gene encodes CDR1 MDHEN and CDR2 SYDVKM. V was trimmed by 1 base and J by 0 bases, leaving 7 bases between them. The CDR3 extends over 15 amino acids. CDR3 sequence reads: CASSLLADSGNTIYF. CDR3 DNA sequence: TGTGCCAGCAGTTTATTAGCCGACTCTGGAAACACCATATATTTT.

The chain links TRBV27 to TRBJ2-7, with 9 nucleotides matching TRBD2. CDR1 and CDR2 from the germline V gene are MNHEY and SMNVEV (reference sequence). This CDR3 has 16 amino acids. The V segment lost 1 base and the J segment 1 base; nucleotides outside the gene matches: 5. The CDR3 DNA follows: TGTGCCAGCAGTTTATTTTCTAGCGGGAATTCCTACGAGCAGTACTTC. Protein product: CASSLFSSGNSYEQYF.

The chain uses TRBV6-5 and TRBJ2-3; D possibly uses TRBD1 or TRBD2 (6 bases each). The CDR3 extends over 14 amino acids. The germline V gene has CDR1 MNHEY and CDR2 SVGAGI. V lost 4 bases and J 4 bases, leaving 12 bases between the germline ends. The CDR3 DNA follows: TGTGCCAGCAGTTCTCTTAGGGGGGCAGATACGCAGTATTTT. Translating it yields CASSSLRGADTQYF.

Comments on this clone: Because the CDR3's place on the DNA is in doubt, the DNA is left out and the CDR3 is given as listed by TCRdb. V gene TRBV27 combines with J gene TRBJ2-7; TRBD1, the table's D call, lacks a check against the DNA. Ends included, the CDR3 has 20 residues. CDR1 and CDR2 from the germline V gene are MNHEY and SMNVEV (reference sequence). This chain's CDR3 is CASSLIDNTVTSVLNYEQYF.

V and J are TRBV7-8 and TRBJ2-3; TRBD2 matches 11 bases. Looked up from germline, CDR1 is SGHVS and CDR2 is FQNEAQ. The CDR3 loop spans 15 amino acids. With 6 bases clipped from V and 4 bases from J, the junction kept 6 bases outside the gene matches. The CDR3 DNA sequence: TGTGCCAGCAGGCCTACTAGCGGGAGCCCAGATACGCAGTATTTT. This codes for CASRPTSGSPDTQYF. The whole variable domain, remainder taken from reference TRBV7-8 and TRBJ2-3, is GAGVSQSPRYKVAKRGQDVALRCDPISGHVSLFWYQQALGQGPEFLTYFQNEAQLDKSGLPSDRFFAERPEGSVSTLKIQRTQQEDSAVYLCASRPTSGSPDTQYFGPGTRLTVL.

This clone is medium-sized by share. The genes are TRBV7-3 and TRBJ2-2; D is perhaps TRBD2 (6 bases). The germline V gene has CDR1 SGHTA and CDR2 FQGTGA. V shed 5 bases and J shed 3 bases, with 10 bases lying between them. CDR3 length equals 14 residues. The CDR3, as DNA: TGTGCCAGCAGCCCCCAGCGGGACACCGGGGAGCTGTTTTTT. This encodes CASSPQRDTGELFF.

The chain combines TRBV6-5 with TRBJ2-2, with TRBD2 matching over 9 bases. Germline V CDR1 and CDR2: MNHEY, SVGAGI. V shed 8 bases, J shed 3 bases, and the junction held 7 bases outside the gene matches. This CDR3 has 15 residues. This chain's CDR3 is CASRAGGSDTGELFF. The CDR3 nucleotides are TGTGCCAGCCGCGCGGGAGGGAGTGACACCGGGGAGCTGTTTTTT.